The clone carrying this TCR beta chain occurred many times. There are 13 residues in the CDR3. The junction had 2 bases not matched to a gene; V was cut back by 5 bases and J by 1 base. Germline CDR1 reads LNHDA; CDR2 reads SQIVND (reference sequence). These data come from a study of blood T cell repertoires in COVID-19. Looking at the study overall: Samples taken during acute and convalescent COVID-19 were collected in the United States, Italy and Spain. T cells, B-cell-depleted T cells, or PBMCs provided the cDNA or gDNA that served as material.

Original processing methods: Cell counts per sample came from amplifying reference gene primers. TCRdb's copy holds only in-frame clones and misses some; the assay was immunoSEQ multiplex PCR. For V, J and clone size, that table is used; D and trimming come from the DNA. The sample includes 200,000 to 300,000 clones, nearly 90% of them seen just once. The sequenced sample was peripheral blood. The receptor comes from a human donor in a cohort sampled during active COVID-19. This sequence joins TRBV19 and TRBJ2-7; 7 nucleotides match TRBD2. The CDR3 DNA reads TGTGCCAGTAGTGTGGGGGGGTCCTACGAGCAGTACTTC. This codes for CASSVGGSYEQYF.